This TCR beta chain is from a study of cytomegalovirus exposure and HLA in healthy donors (dated by TCRdb to about 2017). Regarding the complete study: An earlier analysis of roughly 610 of the donors reported 276 Gb of sequence data and about 120 million unique TCR beta sequences obtained from 180 million or so T cells. An earlier analysis of nearly 600 of the donors applied high-throughput TCR beta sequencing to assess whether each TCR beta V gene segment acted as functional or pseudogenic. HLA typing covered class I and class II loci at four-digit resolution. Genome-wide SNP genotypes for about 65% of the roughly 670 donors were used in a later genetic analysis, which treated that subset as a discovery cohort. To predict cytomegalovirus infection status, the study combined high-throughput TCR immunosequencing, statistical association of individual TCRs with disease status, and machine learning. Among some 410 genotyped donors of the cohort, an average of about 220,000 unique TCR beta nucleotide sequences was sequenced per donor, of which about 19% were non-productive. Rather than using new phenotypic data, the later analysis identified candidate immune exposures from TCR beta sequences and from how often those sequences occurred across donors. To study patterns of TCR occurrence, a later analysis re-analyzed previously published TCR beta repertoires from 666 donors and added high-resolution HLA genotyping. Using immunosequencing, the study profiled T cell repertoires from 500 to 800 subjects and related those repertoires to cytomegalovirus serostatus. The number of donors typed differed by locus, with about 629-630 for A, B, C, DRB1 and DQB1, over 500 for DQA1, 600 to 610 for DPA1, and under 490 for DPB1. Alongside the repertoire data, information on donor age, sex, ethnicity and CMV serostatus was compiled. Among the approximately 400 genotyped donors, approximately 82% belonged to the genetic ancestry cluster associated with self-reported Caucasian donors. The aim of the study was to test whether cataloging public T cell receptors could identify signatures of past pathogen exposure. Every discovery cohort repertoire had been produced on one sequencing platform. Because of strong linkage in the cohort, a few DR-DQ haplotypes were treated as single units for association and clustering. A separate validation cohort of approximately 130 different subjects was used in addition to the roughly 670-subject first cohort. An early release covering 550 to 650 HLA-typed donors comprised about 300 gigabases of sequencing data and approximately 85 million unique TCR sequences. General findings and caveats noted by the study authors: The classifier was reported to diagnose cytomegalovirus status with high specificity and sensitivity in both the original and validation cohorts. In a later genetic analysis, a missense DCLRE1C variant was associated with V-gene and J-gene trimming of TCR beta chains, and the association was replicated in an independent cohort. In a later analysis, HLA-associated TCR beta chains showed more clonal expansion and lower generation probabilities than non-associated chains that were equally common. According to a later analysis, parvovirus B19, influenza, CMV and Epstein-Barr virus appeared linked to several top co-occurrence clusters. According to a later analysis, TCR association rates differed among HLA loci, with DRB1 alleles showing the most associated TCRs and HLA-C alleles showing the fewest. At a false discovery rate of 0.05, a later analysis linked about 17,000 TCR beta sequences to specific HLA alleles. The sequencing pipeline was judged likely to have produced a cluster of highly shared sequence variants as a technical artifact. Correlated functional status among segregating V segments might reflect linkage disequilibrium, but an unknown experimental factor could not be ruled out. A further reported finding was that TCR beta sequences accurately predicted the HLA-A and HLA-B alleles for most subjects in the first cohort. Compared with the 666-donor mean, donors in an Asian-associated ancestry cluster had fewer N-insertions in productive TCRs, according to a later genetic analysis. Some IMGT-functional V segments, including TRBV6-2 and TRBV6-3, could not be distinguished by the 87-base-pair reads and were therefore excluded. In an earlier analysis of around 500 of the donors, most TCR beta V segments appeared in productive rearrangements about 87% or about 30% of the time, broadly matching IMGT annotations. Presence/absence analyses assumed roughly uniform sequencing depth across donors, an assumption that may not hold. Because counts were too low, seventeen rarely observed V segments, including chromosome 9 orphons, were excluded from the earlier analysis of fewer than 650 of the donors. According to the authors, the approach could potentially be generalized to other disease states and immunological phenotypes. In the study, about 150 TCR beta chains were listed as associated with cytomegalovirus. While some public TCRs were present in many individuals, most TCR sequences turned up only very rarely across donors. Assigning TCR associations to individual alleles was difficult when HLA alleles, especially DR and DQ, strongly co-occurred. In vitro tests confirmed that a few of the cytomegalovirus-associated TCR beta chains recognize cytomegalovirus antigens. Most CMV-associated TCR beta chains appeared to be HLA-restricted in a later analysis, and the HLA associations seemed to be driven largely by CMV exposure. Immune exposure information for the cohort was limited to CMV serostatus. The cohort was sequenced for TCR beta chains only, and without alpha or paired-chain data the features that could be detected were limited. HLA typing was unavailable for some donors at each locus, so association tests used only the typed subset.

The trim is 8 bases for V and 7 bases for J, with a gap of 21 bases between the germline ends. The CDR3 goes from the cysteine to the phenylalanine over 15 residues. Only CDR3 DNA is held: 45 bases, read in frame from base 1. CDR1 and CDR2, per the germline V gene, are MDHEN and SYDVKM. The cohort was made up of several hundred healthy bone marrow donors. Cohort members were all nominally healthy when sampled, although unrecorded immune exposures were likely present. The donor tested CMV seropositive, placing the donor among the roughly 300 seropositive members of the cohort. Every donor gave a peripheral blood sample, and the peripheral blood mononuclear cells from that sample were used for TCR beta sequencing. The Qiagen DNeasy Blood Extraction Kit was used to extract genomic DNA from the blood cell samples. The library was generated by the immunoSEQ multiplex PCR assay. For the multiplex PCR, a mixture combining 60 forward primers for TCR Vbeta segments and 13 reverse primers for TCR Jbeta segments was used. Amplification of the CDR3 region of rearranged TCR beta genes was performed with a multiplex PCR assay on genomic DNA. Amplified TCR beta libraries were sequenced as 87-base-pair reads on the Illumina HiSeq System. For the original study's pipeline: In a later analysis, some 80 million unique TCR beta chains were counted across the roughly 700 repertoires, and roughly 9.9 million of these chains were shared by at least two donors. Raw reads were error-corrected and collapsed into unique sequences by a nearest-neighbor algorithm in which closely related sequences were merged to remove PCR and sequencing errors. CDR3 sequences were aligned to IMGT reference sequences to assign V, D and J gene segments. For a sequence to be retained, a match of at least six nucleotides was required to both a V gene segment and a J gene segment. Rearrangements were called productive when the CDR3 lacked stop codons and stayed in frame with V and J; all others were non-productive. Following IMGT convention, CDR3 was defined as the stretch from the second conserved V-encoded cysteine to the conserved J-encoded phenylalanine. Sequences without an unambiguous match to a single V gene segment were excluded from the earlier analysis of 450 to 750 of the donors. In an earlier analysis of a few hundred of the donors, a V segment was called functional when productive rearrangements were above 56.7%, and segregating when the standard deviation between donors exceeded 5%. To diagnose cytomegalovirus status from the catalog of TCR beta chain sequences, a statistical classification framework was built. In a later analysis, TCR nucleotide sequences were compared against IMGT/GENE-DB human TR gene sequences so that V and J genes could be assigned. The TCRdist pipeline was used in a later analysis to assign CDR3 sequences and most-parsimonious VDJ recombination scenarios. In a later analysis, every TCR beta chain was defined by the combination of its CDR3 amino acid sequence and its V-gene family, and reads without a unique V-gene family were dropped. To address suspected cross-contamination and a sequencing artifact, a later analysis removed 450 to 700 highly shared, low-generation-probability nucleotide sequences. For each public chain, a later analysis derived a clonal expansion index from normalized ranks of inferred template counts within each repertoire. In a later analysis, generation probabilities were computed with a VDJ recombination model fitted to out-of-frame rearrangements, and the resulting probabilities were checked against IGoR. In a later analysis, TCR-TCR, TCR-HLA and TCR-CMV co-occurrence was scored with hypergeometric tests, and a repertoire-size bias correction was applied to TCR pairs. A later analysis estimated false discovery rates by permuting HLA or CMV assignments 20 times. In a later analysis, co-occurring TCRs were grouped using DBSCAN, with TCRdist sequence similarity added in when clustering inside HLA-allele-positive subsets. For co-occurrence clustering, repertoires with fewer than 30,000 or more than 120,000 public chains were excluded, along with roughly 5 repertoires with anomalous nucleotide sharing. TCRdb obtained this table from immuneACCESS and retained in-frame rearrangements with V and J assigned. These tables miss some clones; where compared with another copy, unresolved V genes account for less than half of the shortfall, and the remainder is unexplained. V and J calls plus clone size are reproduced from that table; the DNA served to infer D and trimming. A total of more than 60,000 clones appear in this sample, around 68% of them only once. Under 10% of the sample goes to the ten largest clones.

Details on this clone: It lacks a known antigen. Per-nucleotide qualities are absent, and no much larger clonotype sits a single base away.

The source of this sequence is a man aged 40-50 years in good health and CMV-seropositive. The rearrangement combines TRBV28 with TRBJ2-1, with TRBD2 tentatively as D gene (6 bases match). Material: PBMCs. The CDR3 region reads CASPPPGLWMNEQFF. The DNA is as follows: TGTGCCAGCCCGCCGCCGGGACTGTGGATGAATGAGCAGTTCTTC.